This note documents a single T cell receptor (beta chain) sequence. Its antigen target is currently unknown. The record has no base qualities; no much larger clone is one base away. These data come from a study of blood T cell repertoires in COVID-19 (dated by TCRdb to 2018 to 2021). The study in broad terms: Samples from collaborators originated in the United States, Italy and Spain and spanned both the acute and convalescent phases of COVID-19. The prospective study material was composed of cDNA or gDNA derived from T cells, B-cell-depleted T cells, or PBMCs. Deeply sampled blood TCRbeta repertoires from subjects exposed to, actively infected with, or recovered from COVID-19 were included in the dataset. The repertoires were made available in a free public database intended to serve as a resource for research on the immune response to SARS-CoV-2. Samples were obtained from the ongoing ImmuneRACE study (first 160 participants) and from over 1,000 subjects provided by 6 global collaborators. A de-identified subject ID, COVID-19 status, age in years and sex were almost always included in the sample metadata. Where HLA class I and class II types were available, the types were taken from metadata supplied by the sample provider, not from assay-based typing.

The immunoSEQ Assay, a bias-controlled multiplex PCR, was used to amplify TCRbeta CDR3 regions from genomic DNA. The original methods were these. Nucleated cell counts per sample were estimated from amplification of reference gene primers within the assay. To quantify the absolute abundance of each unique TCRbeta CDR3 rearrangement, sequence reads were collapsed and filtered. For each sample, productive Simpson clonality was calculated as the square root of Simpson's diversity index over productive rearrangements. This immuneACCESS table, as held by TCRdb, lists in-frame sequences with V and J called but not all clones. Of the missing ones, under half trace to an unresolved V gene in checked studies; the others have no known cause. The V and J calls and clone size were taken over from that table, and D and trimming were inferred from the DNA. Across this sample there are 230,000 or so clones, with 84% seen only once. The ten largest clones capture approximately 3.6% of the sample.

There are 15 amino acids in the CDR3, from cysteine to phenylalanine inclusive. Kept here is only the CDR3 DNA, which spans 45 bases and is read in frame from base 1. CDR1 and CDR2, per the germline V gene, are SGHRS and YFSETQ. V drops 7 bases and J drops 1 base, leaving 16 bases in between. Points the paper makes about the study in general: How much clinical and demographic metadata was included differed by source and by participant, and the metadata was provided uncurated.

In the prospective study, participants were about 18 to 95 years old, resided in approximately 25 geographic areas of the United States, and were enrolled through a virtual design. In the prospective study, participants were assigned to cohorts based on the clinical history participants reported in a screening survey and a study questionnaire. ImmuneRACE Cohort 3 recovered participants were defined by two consecutive negative NP/OP PCR tests, healthcare professional clearance, or symptom resolution. In the prospective study, mobile phlebotomists collected whole blood, serum and a nasopharyngeal or oropharyngeal swab from each participant. Over a 2-month period, participants in the prospective study had the option of providing additional blood draws and questionnaires. Before DNA extraction, prospective study blood samples were shipped either frozen or at room temperature.

The receptor was isolated from a man aged 45 to 65 who had recovered from COVID-19. The sequence is built from TRBV5-1 and TRBJ2-3, and the D gene may be TRBD2, 6 bases matching. The sample taken for sequencing was PBMCs or T cells enriched from blood (not recorded which). CDR3 sequence: CASFMSGGGTDTQYF. The DNA is as follows: TGCGCCAGCTTTATGTCGGGCGGGGGCACAGATACGCAGTATTTT.